Listed below are T cell receptor beta chains from one sample, sequenced in a study of shared clonotypes between healthy human individuals. Here immunoSEQ multiplex PCR was the method, and the copy in TCRdb shows in-frame clones only, minus some. Counted here are some 2 million clones, about 95% occurring once; the ten biggest clones make up less than 1.5%. The specimen sequenced was naive CD8+ T cells sorted from blood. All receptors derive from a man between 18 and 29 years old in good health. Both conserved end residues are part of each CDR3. Each record gives: CDR3 length, V gene, CDR3 protein.

len: 17
v_gene: TRBV10-1
CDR3aa: CASSSGTGGVGAGELFF

len: 13
v_gene: TRBV6-6
CDR3aa: CASSYGGYNEQFF

len: 15
v_gene: TRBV6-6
CDR3aa: CASSFPGPEGYEQYF

len: 16
v_gene: TRBV7-9
CDR3aa: CASSLRGTGQVNGYTF

len: 16
v_gene: TRBV5-5
CDR3aa: CASSSWDVASENIQYF

len: 16
v_gene: TRBV5-8
CDR3aa: CASSDTDRGPNTEAFF

len: 13
v_gene: TRBV5-6
CDR3aa: CASSLGGGQPQHF

len: 13
v_gene: TRBV9
CDR3aa: CASTAGGTDTQYF

len: 17
v_gene: TRBV7-9
CDR3aa: CASSSQTGGMENTEAFF

len: 15
v_gene: TRBV5-4
CDR3aa: CASSSGQGASYEQYF

len: 15
v_gene: TRBV9
CDR3aa: CASSVDREWSYEQYF

len: 14
v_gene: TRBV5-4
CDR3aa: CASSLGGGIYEQYF

len: 14
v_gene: TRBV11-2
CDR3aa: CASSFTGQGYEQYF

len: 14
v_gene: TRBV30
CDR3aa: CAWSYGTGGYEQYF

len: 13
v_gene: TRBV5-1
CDR3aa: CASSPGPSYEQYF

len: 13
v_gene: TRBV7-9
CDR3aa: CASSSDGPYEQYF

len: 14
v_gene: TRBV6-1
CDR3aa: CASWGYRVDYGYTF

len: 16
v_gene: TRBV4-3
CDR3aa: CASSLISTHRNEKLFF

len: 16
v_gene: TRBV6-5
CDR3aa: CASSYSGGWGLEKLFF

len: 12
v_gene: TRBV21-1
CDR3aa: CASSKPNQPQHF

len: 14
v_gene: TRBV7-9
CDR3aa: CASSGQGSSYEQYF

len: 12
v_gene: TRBV7-9
CDR3aa: CASSLSSDTQYF

len: 17
v_gene: TRBV15
CDR3aa: CATSRDLGAYSNQPQHF

len: 15
v_gene: TRBV4-1
CDR3aa: CASSQETGLPDTQYF

len: 16
v_gene: TRBV6-6
CDR3aa: CASSYSPDRIGHEQYF

len: 15
v_gene: TRBV7-2
CDR3aa: CASSLPGGLTYEQYF

len: 14
v_gene: TRBV11-2
CDR3aa: CASSLFDSGNTIYF

len: 16
v_gene: TRBV11-2
CDR3aa: CASSKTGSSYNSPLHF

len: 16
v_gene: TRBV7-2
CDR3aa: CASSSSGWGLNTEAFF

len: 14
v_gene: TRBV9
CDR3aa: CASSVLGGGETQYF

len: 13
v_gene: TRBV6-5
CDR3aa: CASSYSEGETQYF

len: 14
v_gene: TRBV7-9
CDR3aa: CASSLVQGQETQYF

len: 16
v_gene: TRBV5-4
CDR3aa: CASSTFSGSFTDTQYF

len: 15
v_gene: TRBV7-9
CDR3aa: CASSPEGRPAWEQYF

len: 18
v_gene: TRBV27
CDR3aa: CASSSTGGASGNTGELFF

len: 15
v_gene: TRBV27
CDR3aa: CASSLWQGQFYEQYF

len: 15
v_gene: TRBV15
CDR3aa: CARRSKSGRSYEQYF

len: 14
v_gene: TRBV27
CDR3aa: CASISGTVSYEQYF

len: 15
v_gene: TRBV10-1
CDR3aa: CASRRLGTGSREQYF

len: 14
v_gene: TRBV5-4
CDR3aa: CASSLSEKTYEQYF

len: 12
v_gene: TRBV9
CDR3aa: CASSLGWNGYTF

len: 15
v_gene: TRBV28
CDR3aa: CASSFLSMGSQPQHF

len: 15
v_gene: TRBV6-5
CDR3aa: CASSYGGGSKIEQYF

len: 14
v_gene: TRBV5-1
CDR3aa: CASSLTTGTLEQYF

len: 15
v_gene: TRBV5-1
CDR3aa: CASSLAQGGNSPLHF

len: 15
v_gene: TRBV7-3
CDR3aa: CASSLMGAQYNEQFF

len: 15
v_gene: TRBV5-6
CDR3aa: CASSLVRGLAHEQFF

len: 9
v_gene: TRBV7-9
CDR3aa: CAIPGGYTF

len: 15
v_gene: TRBV6-1
CDR3aa: CASSEETGWQETQYF

len: 12
v_gene: TRBV13
CDR3aa: CASSLGQDTQYF

len: 16
v_gene: TRBV14
CDR3aa: CASSSRQGPGTDTQYF

len: 16
v_gene: TRBV18
CDR3aa: CASSPPPPDRANVLTF

len: 14
v_gene: TRBV18
CDR3aa: CASSLQGSNEKLFF

len: 16
v_gene: TRBV12-5
CDR3aa: CASGNTKGVGNQPQHF